The present entry profiles one T cell receptor (beta chain) with its context. Its antigen is still unknown. This record comes from a study of T cell responses to AZD1222 COVID-19 vaccine. Study-level findings and limits: Reportedly, nearly half the spike-specific TCRs target unmutated variant regions. Clonal diversity may have been underestimated, and the donors were mostly white British, with more females than males. Without day 14 samples, only post-peak T cell repertoires were studied.

With V trimmed by 2 bases and J by 7 bases, 4 bases remained unmatched. Germline V gene sequence: CDR1 KGHSH, CDR2 LQKENI. The CDR3 sequence is 14 residues long. Profiled with immunoSEQ multiplex PCR; TCRdb holds only in-frame clones, not every one. The profile shows 180,000 or so clones, 92% of them singletons. The clonotype originates from an adult who received the AZD1222 COVID-19 vaccine. The chain joins TRBV18 to TRBJ2-7; 11 nucleotides agree with TRBD1. Here the sequenced sample was peripheral blood, taken 28 days after the second AZD1222 dose. In DNA form, the CDR3 reads TGTGCCAGCTCACCAGGGACAGGGGGAGGTGAGCAGTACTTC. This sequence encodes CASSPGTGGGEQYF.